This TCR beta chain was recovered during a study of OX40 agonist ivuxolimab in advanced cancers. Study information: Partial responses were seen in three patients, one with hepatocellular carcinoma and two with cutaneous melanoma.

This clone was detected only a few times. V lost 1 base and J 6 bases, leaving 7 bases between the germline ends. CDR1 is SGHRS and CDR2 is YFSETQ in the germline V gene. The CDR3 runs to 12 residues. Clones were read by immunoSEQ multiplex PCR, and TCRdb kept only the in-frame ones, dropping some. The sample consists of over 65,000 clones, 84% of them appearing once. The TCR was taken from an adult with an advanced solid tumor such as melanoma, head and neck, liver or kidney cancer. Material: CD4+ or CD8+ T cells sorted from blood, obtained in a trial of the OX40 agonist ivuxolimab. This rearrangement joins TRBV5-1 to TRBJ1-2; the D gene is possibly TRBD1 (5 bases). CDR3 in DNA: TGCGCCAGCAGCTTGTCAGGGAATGGCTACACCTTC. It translates to CASSLSGNGYTF.